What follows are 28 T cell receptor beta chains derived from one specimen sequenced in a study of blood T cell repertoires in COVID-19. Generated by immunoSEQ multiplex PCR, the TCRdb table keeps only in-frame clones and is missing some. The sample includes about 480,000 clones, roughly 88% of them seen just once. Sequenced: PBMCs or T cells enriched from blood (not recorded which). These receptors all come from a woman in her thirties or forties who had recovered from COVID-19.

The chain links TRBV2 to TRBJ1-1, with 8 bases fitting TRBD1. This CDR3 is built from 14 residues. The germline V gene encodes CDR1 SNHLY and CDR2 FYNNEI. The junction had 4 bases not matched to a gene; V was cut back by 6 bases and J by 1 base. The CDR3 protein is CASRPDRANTEAFF. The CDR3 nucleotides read TGTGCCAGCAGGCCGGACAGGGCGAACACTGAAGCTTTCTTT.

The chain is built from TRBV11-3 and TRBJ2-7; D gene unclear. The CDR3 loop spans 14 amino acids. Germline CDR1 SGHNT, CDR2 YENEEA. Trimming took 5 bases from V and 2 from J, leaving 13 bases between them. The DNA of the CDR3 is TGTGCCAGCAGCCCACCTACCCGAACCTACGAGCAGTACTTC. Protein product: CASSPPTRTYEQYF.

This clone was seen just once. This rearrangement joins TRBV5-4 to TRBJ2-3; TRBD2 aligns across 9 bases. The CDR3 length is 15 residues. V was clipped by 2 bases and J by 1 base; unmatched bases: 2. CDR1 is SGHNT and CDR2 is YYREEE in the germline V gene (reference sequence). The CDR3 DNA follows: TGTGCCAGCAGCTTTAGGACTAGCGGCACAGATACGCAGTATTTT. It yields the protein CASSFRTSGTDTQYF. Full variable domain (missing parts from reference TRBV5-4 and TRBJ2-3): ETGVTQSPTHLIKTRGQQVTLRCSSQSGHNTVSWYQQALGQGPQFIFQYYREEENGRGNFPPRFSGLQFPNYSSELNVNALELDDSALYLCASSFRTSGTDTQYFGPGTRLTVL.

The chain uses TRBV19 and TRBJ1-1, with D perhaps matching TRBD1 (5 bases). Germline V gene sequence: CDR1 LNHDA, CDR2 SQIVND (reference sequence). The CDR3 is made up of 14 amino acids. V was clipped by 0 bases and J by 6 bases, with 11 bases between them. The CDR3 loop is CASSIEGRAPEAFF. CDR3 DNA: TGTGCCAGTAGTATAGAGGGCAGGGCTCCTGAAGCTTTCTTT.

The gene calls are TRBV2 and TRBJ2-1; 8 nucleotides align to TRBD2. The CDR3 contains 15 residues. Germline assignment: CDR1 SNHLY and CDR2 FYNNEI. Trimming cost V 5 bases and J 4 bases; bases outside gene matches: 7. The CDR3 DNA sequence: TGTGCCAGCAGTTCCAGCGGGAGTGGTTACAATGAGCAGTTCTTC. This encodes CASSSSGSGYNEQFF.

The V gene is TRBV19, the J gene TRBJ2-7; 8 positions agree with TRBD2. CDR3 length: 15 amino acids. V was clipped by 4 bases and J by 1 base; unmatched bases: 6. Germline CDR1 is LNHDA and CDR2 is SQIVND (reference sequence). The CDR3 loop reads CASSTGTSRSYEQYF. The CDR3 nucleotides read TGTGCCAGTAGTACCGGGACTAGTCGGTCCTACGAGCAGTACTTC. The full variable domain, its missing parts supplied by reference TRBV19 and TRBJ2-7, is DGGITQSPKYLFRKEGQNVTLSCEQNLNHDAMYWYRQDPGQGLRLIYYSQIVNDFQKGDIAEGYSVSREKKESFPLTVTSAQKNPTAFYLCASSTGTSRSYEQYFGPGTRLTVT.

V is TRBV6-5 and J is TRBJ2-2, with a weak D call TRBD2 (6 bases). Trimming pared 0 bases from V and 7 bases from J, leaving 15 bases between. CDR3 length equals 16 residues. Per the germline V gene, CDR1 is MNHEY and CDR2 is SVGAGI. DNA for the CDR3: TGTGCCAGCAGTTACTCTAGGAGGACTACCGGCGGGGAGCTGTTTTTT. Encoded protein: CASSYSRRTTGGELFF.

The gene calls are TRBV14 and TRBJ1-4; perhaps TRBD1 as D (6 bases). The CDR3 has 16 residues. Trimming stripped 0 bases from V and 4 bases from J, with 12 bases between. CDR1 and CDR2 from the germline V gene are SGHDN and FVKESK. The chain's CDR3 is CASSQDKGHHNEKLFF. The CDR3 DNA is TGTGCCAGCAGCCAAGATAAGGGACACCATAATGAAAAACTGTTTTTT.

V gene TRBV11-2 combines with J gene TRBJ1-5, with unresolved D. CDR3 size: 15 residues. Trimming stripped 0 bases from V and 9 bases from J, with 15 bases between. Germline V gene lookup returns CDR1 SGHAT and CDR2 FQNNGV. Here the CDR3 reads CASSLEFHNRGPQHF. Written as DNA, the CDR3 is TGTGCCAGCAGCTTAGAATTCCACAACCGGGGGCCCCAGCATTTT.

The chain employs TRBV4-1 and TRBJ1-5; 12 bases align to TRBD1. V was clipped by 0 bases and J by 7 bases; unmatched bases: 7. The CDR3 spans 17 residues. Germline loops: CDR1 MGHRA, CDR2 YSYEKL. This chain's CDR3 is CASSQEEWGQGAQPQHF. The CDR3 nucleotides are TGCGCCAGCAGCCAAGAGGAATGGGGACAGGGGGCCCAGCCCCAGCATTTT.

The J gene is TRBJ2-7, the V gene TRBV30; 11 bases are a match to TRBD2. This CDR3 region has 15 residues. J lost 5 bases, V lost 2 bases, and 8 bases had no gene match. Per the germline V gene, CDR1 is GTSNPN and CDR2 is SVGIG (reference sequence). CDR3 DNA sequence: TGTGCCTGGAGTTCTTTAGCGGGAGGGATGGACGAGCAGTACTTC. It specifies CAWSSLAGGMDEQYF. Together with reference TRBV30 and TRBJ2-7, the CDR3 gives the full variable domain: SQTIHQWPATLVQPVGSPLSLECTVEGTSNPNLYWYRQAAGRGLQLLFYSVGIGQISSEVPQNLSASRPQDRQFILSSKKLLLSDSGFYLCAWSSLAGGMDEQYFGPGTRLTVT.

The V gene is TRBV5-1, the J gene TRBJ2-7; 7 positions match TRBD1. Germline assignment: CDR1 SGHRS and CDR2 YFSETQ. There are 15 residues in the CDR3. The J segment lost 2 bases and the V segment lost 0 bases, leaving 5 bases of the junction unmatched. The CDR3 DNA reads TGCGCCAGCAGCTTGGACCCCGGGACAGCCTACGAGCAGTACTTC. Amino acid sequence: CASSLDPGTAYEQYF.

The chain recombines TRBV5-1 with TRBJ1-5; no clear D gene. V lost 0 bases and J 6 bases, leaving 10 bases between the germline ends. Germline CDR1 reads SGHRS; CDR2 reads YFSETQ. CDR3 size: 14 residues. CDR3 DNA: TGCGCCAGCAGCTTGGACGGGAGAGGTCAGCCCCAGCATTTT. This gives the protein CASSLDGRGQPQHF.

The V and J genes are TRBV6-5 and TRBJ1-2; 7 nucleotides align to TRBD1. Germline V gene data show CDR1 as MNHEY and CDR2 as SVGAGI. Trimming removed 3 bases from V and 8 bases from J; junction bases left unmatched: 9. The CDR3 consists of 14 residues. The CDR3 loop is CASSYERQGYGYTF. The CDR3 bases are TGTGCCAGCAGTTATGAGAGACAGGGATACGGCTACACCTTC.

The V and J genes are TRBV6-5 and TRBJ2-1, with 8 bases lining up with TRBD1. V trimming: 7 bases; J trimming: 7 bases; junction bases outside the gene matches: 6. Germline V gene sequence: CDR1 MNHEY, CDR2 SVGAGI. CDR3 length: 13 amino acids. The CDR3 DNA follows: TGTGCCAGCACTTGGTGGGACAGGAATGAGCAGTTCTTC. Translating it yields CASTWWDRNEQFF.

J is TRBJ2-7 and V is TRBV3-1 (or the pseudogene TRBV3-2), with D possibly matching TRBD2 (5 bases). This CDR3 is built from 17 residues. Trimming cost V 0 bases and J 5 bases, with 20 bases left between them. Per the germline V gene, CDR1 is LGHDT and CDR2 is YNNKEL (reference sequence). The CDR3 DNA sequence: TGTGCCAGCAGCCAAGATCGGACGGCTAGCCGCAGTCACGAGCAGTACTTC. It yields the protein CASSQDRTASRSHEQYF.

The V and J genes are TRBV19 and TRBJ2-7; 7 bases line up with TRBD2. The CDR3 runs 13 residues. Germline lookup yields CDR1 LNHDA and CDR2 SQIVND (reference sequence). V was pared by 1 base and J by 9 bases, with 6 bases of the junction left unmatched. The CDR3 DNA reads TGTGCCAGTAGTATAGGGGAGGGATTCGGGCAGTACTTC. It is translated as CASSIGEGFGQYF.

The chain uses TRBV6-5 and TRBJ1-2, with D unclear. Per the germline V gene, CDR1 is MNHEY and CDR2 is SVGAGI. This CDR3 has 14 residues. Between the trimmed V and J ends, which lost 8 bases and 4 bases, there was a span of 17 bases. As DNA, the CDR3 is TGTGCCAGCGGAGGCCTTTTGACCCGCTATGGCTACACCTTC. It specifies CASGGLLTRYGYTF.

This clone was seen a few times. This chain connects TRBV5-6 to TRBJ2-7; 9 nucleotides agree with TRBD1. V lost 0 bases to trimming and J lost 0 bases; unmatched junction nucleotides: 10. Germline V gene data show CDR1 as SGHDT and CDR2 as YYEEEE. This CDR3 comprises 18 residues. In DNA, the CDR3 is TGTGCCAGCAGCTTGGGACAGGGGGACTACCTTAGCTCCTACGAGCAGTACTTC. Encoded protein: CASSLGQGDYLSSYEQYF. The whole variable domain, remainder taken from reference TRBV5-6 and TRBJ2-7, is DAGVTQSPTHLIKTRGQQVTLRCSPKSGHDTVSWYQQALGQGPQFIFQYYEEEERQRGNFPDRFSGHQFPNYSSELNVNALLLGDSALYLCASSLGQGDYLSSYEQYFGPGTRLTVT.

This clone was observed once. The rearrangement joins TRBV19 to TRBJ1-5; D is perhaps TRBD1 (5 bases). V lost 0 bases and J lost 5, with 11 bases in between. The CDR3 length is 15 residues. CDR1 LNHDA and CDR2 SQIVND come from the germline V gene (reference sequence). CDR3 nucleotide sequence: TGTGCCAGTAGTATAGAGTCGGGGGAGTATCAGCCCCAGCATTTT. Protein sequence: CASSIESGEYQPQHF.

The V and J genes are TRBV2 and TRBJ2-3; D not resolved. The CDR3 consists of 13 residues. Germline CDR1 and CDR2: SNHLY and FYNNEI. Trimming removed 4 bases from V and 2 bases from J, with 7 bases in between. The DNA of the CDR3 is TGTGCCAGCAGTGGCGGATTCACAGATACGCAGTATTTT. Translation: CASSGGFTDTQYF.

The CDR3 sequence: CASSQDQVSAYEQYF. CDR3 nucleotide sequence: TGCGCCAGCAGCCAAGATCAAGTCTCGGCCTACGAGCAGTACTTC. The J gene is TRBJ2-7, the V gene TRBV4-1; D remains unclear. V lost 0 bases, J lost 2 bases, and 11 bases lay in between. The CDR3 is 15 amino acids. Germline lookup yields CDR1 MGHRA and CDR2 YSYEKL.

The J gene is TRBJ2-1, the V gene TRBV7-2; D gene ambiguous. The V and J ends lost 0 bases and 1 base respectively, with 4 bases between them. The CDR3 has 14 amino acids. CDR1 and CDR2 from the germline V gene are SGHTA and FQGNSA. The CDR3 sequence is CASSLAHSYNEQFF. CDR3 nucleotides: TGTGCCAGCAGCTTAGCCCATTCCTACAATGAGCAGTTCTTC.

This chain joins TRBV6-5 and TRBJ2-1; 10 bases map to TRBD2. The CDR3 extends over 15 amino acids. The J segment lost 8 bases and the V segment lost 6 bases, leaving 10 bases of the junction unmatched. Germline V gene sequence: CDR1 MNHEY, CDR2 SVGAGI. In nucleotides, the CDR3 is TGTGCCAGCAGCCCGTTCGGGCTAGCGGGGGATGAGCAGTTCTTC. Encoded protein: CASSPFGLAGDEQFF.

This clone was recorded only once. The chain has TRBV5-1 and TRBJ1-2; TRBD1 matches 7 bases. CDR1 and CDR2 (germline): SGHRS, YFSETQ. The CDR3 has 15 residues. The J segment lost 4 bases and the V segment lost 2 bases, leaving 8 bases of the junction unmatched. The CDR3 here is CASSFNDRDGYGYTF. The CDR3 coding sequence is TGCGCCAGCAGCTTTAATGACAGGGACGGCTATGGCTACACCTTC.

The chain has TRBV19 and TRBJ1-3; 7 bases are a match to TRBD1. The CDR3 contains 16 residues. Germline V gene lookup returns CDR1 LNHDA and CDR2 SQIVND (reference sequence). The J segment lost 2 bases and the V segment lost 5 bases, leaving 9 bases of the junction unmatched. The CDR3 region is CASSGRDRITGNTIYF. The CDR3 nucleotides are TGTGCCAGTAGTGGACGGGACAGAATAACTGGAAACACCATATATTTT.

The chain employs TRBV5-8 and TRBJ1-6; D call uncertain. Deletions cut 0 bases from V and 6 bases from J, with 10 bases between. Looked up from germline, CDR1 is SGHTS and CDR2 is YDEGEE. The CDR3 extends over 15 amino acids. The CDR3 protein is CASSLVGGPNSPLHF. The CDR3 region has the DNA TGTGCCAGCAGCTTGGTGGGAGGACCTAATTCACCCCTCCACTTT. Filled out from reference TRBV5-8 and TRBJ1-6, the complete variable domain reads EAGVTQSPTHLIKTRGQQATLRCSPISGHTSVYWYQQALGLGLQFLLWYDEGEERNRGNFPPRFSGRQFPNYSSELNVNALELEDSALYLCASSLVGGPNSPLHFGNGTRLTVT.

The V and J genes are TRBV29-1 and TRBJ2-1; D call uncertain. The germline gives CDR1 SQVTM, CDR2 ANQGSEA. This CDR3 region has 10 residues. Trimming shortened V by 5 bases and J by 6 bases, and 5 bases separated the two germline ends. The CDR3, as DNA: TGCAGCGTTCAGGTCAATGAGCAGTTCTTC. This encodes CSVQVNEQFF.